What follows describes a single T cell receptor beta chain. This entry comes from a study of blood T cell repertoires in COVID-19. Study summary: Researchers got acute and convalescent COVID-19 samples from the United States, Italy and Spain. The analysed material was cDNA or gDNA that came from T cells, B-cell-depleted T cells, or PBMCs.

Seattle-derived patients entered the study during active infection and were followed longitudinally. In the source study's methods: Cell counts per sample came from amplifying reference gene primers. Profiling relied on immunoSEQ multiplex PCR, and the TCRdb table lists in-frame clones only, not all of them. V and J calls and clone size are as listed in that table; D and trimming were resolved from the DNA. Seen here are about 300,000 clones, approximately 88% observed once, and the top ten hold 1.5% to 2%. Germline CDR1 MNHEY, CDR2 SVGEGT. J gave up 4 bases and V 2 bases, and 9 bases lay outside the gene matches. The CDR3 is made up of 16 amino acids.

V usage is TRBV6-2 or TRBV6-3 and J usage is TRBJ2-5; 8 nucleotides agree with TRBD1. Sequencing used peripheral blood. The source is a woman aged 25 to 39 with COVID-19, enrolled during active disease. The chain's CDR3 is CASSYTRTGLGETQYF. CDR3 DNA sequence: TGTGCCAGCAGTTACACCCGGACAGGGTTGGGAGAGACCCAGTACTTC.